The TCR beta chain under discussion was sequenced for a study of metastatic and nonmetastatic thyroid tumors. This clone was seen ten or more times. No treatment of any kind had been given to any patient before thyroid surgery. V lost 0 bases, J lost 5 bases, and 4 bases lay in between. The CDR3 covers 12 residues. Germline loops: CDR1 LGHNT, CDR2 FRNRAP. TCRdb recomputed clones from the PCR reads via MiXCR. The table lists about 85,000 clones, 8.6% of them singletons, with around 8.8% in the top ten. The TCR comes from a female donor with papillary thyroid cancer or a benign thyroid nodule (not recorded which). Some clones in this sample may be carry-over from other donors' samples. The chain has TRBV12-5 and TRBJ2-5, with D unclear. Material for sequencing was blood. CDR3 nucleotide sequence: TGTGCTAGTGGTTTGGTCACCGAGACCCAGTACTTC. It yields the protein CASGLVTETQYF.